This T cell receptor (beta chain) was captured by sequencing in a study of T cell repertoires in cytomegalovirus infection. The study, taken as a whole, reports: HLA-C-restricted CMV clonotypes gave the most frequent clonotype in two of eight donors.

CDR3 length: 13 residues. Between the trimmed V and J ends, which lost 11 bases and 7 bases, there was a span of 21 bases. Germline values: CDR1 ENHRY, CDR2 SYGVKD. This clonotype turned up a few times. The target antigen is unknown. TCRdb processed the reads anew with MiXCR; each CDR3 protein has one entry. The table lists 110,000 to 150,000 distinct CDR3 sequences, about 6.3% of them singletons. Sequenced input: PBMCs. The source is a human donor in good health (CMV status not recorded). Some clones in this sample may be carry-over from other donors' samples. The rearrangement links TRBV10-3 to TRBJ2-7; D is tentatively TRBD1 or TRBD2 (7 bases each). CDR3 nucleotides: TGTGCCGCCATCCCCCAGGGGGGGACGGAGCAGTACTTC. It encodes CAAIPQGGTEQYF.